What follows are 21 T cell receptor beta chains derived from one specimen sequenced in a study of tumour-infiltrating T cells in Burkitt lymphoma. Assay used: immunoSEQ multiplex PCR; TCRdb lists only in-frame clones, some missing. The sample consists of roughly 1,300 clones, roughly 12% of them appearing once. The sequenced sample was tumor tissue. The receptors originated from a human donor with Burkitt lymphoma.

The rearrangement uses TRBV18 and TRBJ1-4; 8 bases map to TRBD1. The germline V gene encodes CDR1 KGHSH and CDR2 LQKENI. The trim removed 2 bases at V and 5 bases at J, leaving 4 bases unmatched. This CDR3 contains 15 residues. Here the CDR3 reads CASSPRDRPNEKLFF. In DNA, the CDR3 is TGTGCCAGCTCACCAAGGGACAGGCCGAATGAAAAACTGTTTTTT.

J is TRBJ1-2 and V is TRBV11-2; 8 bases are shared with TRBD1. V shed 3 bases and J 6 bases; nucleotides not matched to a gene: 9. CDR1 is SGHAT, CDR2 FQNNGV, per germline. CDR3 length equals 15 residues. In nucleotides, the CDR3 is TGTGCCAGCAGCTTCACGACAGGGGAATCAGATGGCTACACCTTC. Translated: CASSFTTGESDGYTF.

This clone was seen a handful of times. The V and J genes are TRBV6-5 and TRBJ1-1, with 8 bases aligning to TRBD1. The V gene's germline CDR1 is MNHEY and CDR2 SVGAGI. The CDR3 covers 13 residues. V shed 5 bases, J shed 7 bases, and the junction held 6 bases outside the gene matches. In DNA, the CDR3 is TGTGCCAGCAGTCCCAGGGGGCGAGTTGAAGCTTTCTTT. It is translated as CASSPRGRVEAFF.

The V and J genes are TRBV9 and TRBJ2-7; possible D gene TRBD1, 5 bases. The germline V and J ends were trimmed by 0 bases and 2 bases, with 6 bases remaining between them. This CDR3 has 13 residues. Germline CDR1 reads SGDLS; CDR2 reads YYNGEE. The CDR3 DNA sequence: TGTGCCAGCAGCGTAGACAGGACCTACGAGCAGTACGTC. Its protein product is CASSVDRTYEQYV.

The chain links TRBV29-1 to TRBJ2-5; D perhaps matches TRBD1 (7 bases). The CDR3 loop spans 16 amino acids. CDR1 SQVTM and CDR2 ANQGSEA come from the germline V gene. The V gene lost 2 bases and the J gene lost 5 bases, with 21 bases spanning the gap. This chain's CDR3 is CSVEWWQGGSWETQYF. CDR3 DNA: TGCAGCGTTGAATGGTGGCAGGGGGGATCGTGGGAGACCCAGTACTTC. The complete variable domain, with remaining parts taken from reference TRBV29-1 and TRBJ2-5, reads SAVISQKPSRDICQRGTSLTIQCQVDSQVTMMFWYRQQPGQSLTLIATANQGSEATYESGFVIDKFPISRPNLTFSTLTVSNMSPEDSSIYLCSVEWWQGGSWETQYFGPGTRLLVL.

The rearrangement joins TRBV10-3 to TRBJ2-5; 11 nucleotides align to TRBD2. This CDR3 is 15 amino acids long. CDR1 is ENHRY, CDR2 SYGVKD, per germline. Trimming cost V 0 bases and J 5 bases; bases outside gene matches: 2. The CDR3 coding sequence is TGTGCCATCAGTGAGTCTGCTAGCGGGGGGGAGACCCAGTACTTC. This gives the protein CAISESASGGETQYF.

The chain recombines TRBV10-3 with TRBJ2-7; 8 nucleotides match TRBD2. This CDR3 has 14 amino acids. Germline V gene sequence: CDR1 ENHRY, CDR2 SYGVKD. The ends lost 3 bases at V and 7 bases at J; junction bases unmatched: 8. CDR3 loop: CAISDMRAGGEQYV. CDR3 coding DNA: TGTGCCATCAGTGATATGCGGGCGGGAGGTGAGCAGTACGTC.

The gene calls are TRBV5-4 and TRBJ1-2; 8 nucleotides align to TRBD1. Losses at the gene ends were 3 bases for V and 8 bases for J; bases not matched to a gene: 6. The CDR3 is 13 residues long. CDR1 SGHNT and CDR2 YYREEE come from the germline V gene (reference sequence). CDR3: CASSWMTGDGYTF. In DNA form, the CDR3 reads TGTGCCAGCAGCTGGATGACAGGGGACGGCTACACCTTC. Full variable domain (missing parts from reference TRBV5-4 and TRBJ1-2): ETGVTQSPTHLIKTRGQQVTLRCSSQSGHNTVSWYQQALGQGPQFIFQYYREEENGRGNFPPRFSGLQFPNYSSELNVNALELDDSALYLCASSWMTGDGYTFGSGTRLTVV.

The rearrangement links TRBV29-1 to TRBJ1-1; D is unresolved. The CDR3 contains 14 residues. From germline, CDR1 is SQVTM and CDR2 ANQGSEA. The V end lost 1 base, the J end lost 1 base, and 10 bases lay between the germline ends. This chain's CDR3 is CSVEGSARNTEAFF. CDR3 bases: TGCAGCGTTGAAGGCTCAGCAAGGAACACTGAAGCTTTCTTT.

This clone has more than one count but fewer than ten. The chain carries TRBV7-2 and TRBJ2-5; 10 bases agree with TRBD1. Germline trimming cut 5 bases from V and 4 bases from J; bases unmatched to any gene: 4. The CDR3 is 14 residues long. The V gene's germline CDR1 is SGHTA and CDR2 FQGNSA. The CDR3 DNA reads as TGTGCCAGCAGCCCAGACAGGGGGCGAGAGACCCAGTACTTC. Translated, it gives CASSPDRGRETQYF.

The chain combines TRBV6-5 with TRBJ2-7; 11 bases are shared with TRBD2. Germline CDR1 and CDR2: MNHEY and SVGAGI. The CDR3 spans 15 residues. With V trimmed by 6 bases and J by 5 bases, 9 bases remained unmatched. CDR3 sequence: CASSGTSGGWNEQYV. The CDR3 bases are TGTGCCAGCAGCGGTACTAGCGGGGGTTGGAACGAGCAGTACGTC.

This clone occurred a few times. The chain carries TRBV10-3 and TRBJ2-6; D perhaps matches TRBD1 (6 bases). Per germline, CDR1 ENHRY and CDR2 SYGVKD. Deletions cut 10 bases from V and 0 bases from J, with 19 bases between. This CDR3 spans 17 amino acids. CDR3 protein: CATTGYLWVSGANVLTF. DNA for the CDR3: TGTGCCACTACAGGGTACCTCTGGGTCTCTGGGGCCAACGTCCTGACTTTC.

V gene TRBV5-6 combines with J gene TRBJ1-6; 8 bases map to TRBD1. CDR3 length: 16 residues. The junction had 8 bases not matched to a gene; V was cut back by 0 bases and J by 9 bases. The V gene's germline CDR1 is SGHDT and CDR2 YYEEEE. The CDR3 region is CASSLGVGQGPSPLHF. CDR3 nucleotide sequence: TGTGCCAGCAGCTTGGGCGTCGGACAGGGCCCTTCACCCCTCCACTTT.

This rearrangement joins TRBV19 to TRBJ1-5; D not certain. This CDR3 region has 17 residues. V was trimmed by 5 bases and J by 0 bases, leaving 17 bases between them. Germline V gives CDR1 LNHDA, CDR2 SQIVND (reference sequence). The CDR3 coding sequence is TGTGCCAGTAGTCCATTTTTAGAGCACTATAGCAATCAGCCCCAGCATTTT. It translates to CASSPFLEHYSNQPQHF.

The chain couples TRBV7-7 to TRBJ2-1, with 14 nucleotides matching TRBD2. With 5 bases clipped from V and 10 bases from J, the junction kept 7 bases outside the gene matches. Germline lookup yields CDR1 SSHAT and CDR2 FNYEAQ (reference sequence). The CDR3 is made up of 15 amino acids. Here the CDR3 reads CASSQGLAGGEEQFF. The CDR3 bases are TGTGCCAGCAGCCAAGGACTAGCGGGAGGCGAAGAGCAGTTCTTC.

A note on this clone: Given the absence of the conserved phenylalanine or tryptophan at the CDR3 end, a read error is likely. The chain is built from TRBV2 and TRBJ1-3; the match to TRBD1 covers 10 bases. With V trimmed by 5 bases and J by 2 bases, 6 bases remained unmatched. CDR3 size: 16 residues. Germline CDR1 is SNHLY and CDR2 is FYNNEI. The CDR3 loop reads CASSSRQGAAGNTIYV. The CDR3 coding sequence is TGTGCCAGCAGTTCAAGACAGGGGGCGGCTGGAAACACCATATATGTT.

This chain links TRBV5-6 with TRBJ2-2; TRBD1 matches 8 bases. V dropped 4 bases and J dropped 6; count of bases not matched to a gene: 5. The germline CDR1 and CDR2 sequences are SGHDT and YYEEEE. The CDR3 runs 14 residues. The CDR3 is CASSGGTGPGELFF. CDR3 in DNA: TGTGCCAGCAGCGGCGGGACAGGCCCCGGGGAGCTGTTTTTT.

This clone was recorded a few times. The rearrangement links TRBV7-9 to TRBJ2-5; no reliable D call. The CDR3 has 15 amino acids. Trimming took 3 bases from V and 5 from J, leaving 16 bases between them. Germline V gene data show CDR1 as SEHNR and CDR2 as FQNEAQ (reference sequence). The DNA for the CDR3 is TGTGCCAGCAGCTTTGGTCGAGGAAATGCGGAGACCCAGTACTTC. This codes for CASSFGRGNAETQYF.

The chain employs TRBV13 and TRBJ1-2; the D is unclear. CDR1 is PRHDT, CDR2 FYEKMQ, per germline (reference sequence). The CDR3 covers 13 residues. Between the trimmed V and J ends, which lost 0 bases and 3 bases, there was a span of 5 bases. CDR3 sequence: CASSLGEDYGYTF. CDR3 nucleotide sequence: TGTGCCAGCAGCTTAGGGGAGGACTATGGCTACACCTTC.

This chain joins TRBV29-1 and TRBJ2-5; D is perhaps TRBD1 or TRBD2 (6 bases each). This CDR3 is built from 14 residues. The germline gives CDR1 SQVTM, CDR2 ANQGSEA. V was clipped by 4 bases and J by 5 bases, with 17 bases between them. As DNA, the CDR3 is TGCAGCGTTGGTCCAGGGGCCGGAGGGGAGACCCAGTACTTC. Translation: CSVGPGAGGETQYF.

CDR3 bases: TGTGCCATCAGTGAGTCGGGTCCGAACTATGGCTACACCTTC. It yields the protein CAISESGPNYGYTF. The V call is TRBV10-3, the J call TRBJ1-2; D is unclear. V lost 0 bases to trimming and J lost 2 bases, with 7 bases between them. Germline loops: CDR1 ENHRY, CDR2 SYGVKD. This CDR3 region has 14 residues.